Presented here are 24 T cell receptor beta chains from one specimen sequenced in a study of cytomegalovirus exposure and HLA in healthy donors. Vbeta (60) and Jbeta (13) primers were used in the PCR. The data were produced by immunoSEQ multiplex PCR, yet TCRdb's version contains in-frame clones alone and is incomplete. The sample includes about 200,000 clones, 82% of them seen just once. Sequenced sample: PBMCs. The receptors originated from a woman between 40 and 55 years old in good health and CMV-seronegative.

The CDR3: CASSLGAGNEQFF. For the CDR3, the DNA is TGTGCCAGCAGCTTAGGAGCGGGAAATGAGCAGTTCTTC. The chain couples TRBV11-2 to TRBJ2-1; 7 nucleotides agree with TRBD2. The V gene end was trimmed by 1 base and the J gene end by 7 bases; junction bases not matched to a gene: 1. Germline loops: CDR1 SGHAT, CDR2 FQNNGV. The CDR3 contains 13 residues.

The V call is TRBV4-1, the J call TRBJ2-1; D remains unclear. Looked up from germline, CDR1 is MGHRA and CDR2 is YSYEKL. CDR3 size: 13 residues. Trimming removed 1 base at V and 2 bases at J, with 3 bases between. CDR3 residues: CASSQVAYNEQFF. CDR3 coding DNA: TGCGCCAGCAGCCAAGTCGCCTACAATGAGCAGTTCTTC.

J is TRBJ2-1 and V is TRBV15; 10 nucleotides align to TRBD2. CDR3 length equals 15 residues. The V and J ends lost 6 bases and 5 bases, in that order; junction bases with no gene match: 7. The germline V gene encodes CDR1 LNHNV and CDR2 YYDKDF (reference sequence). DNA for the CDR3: TGTGCCACCAGTTCTCCTAGCGGGAGCAACAATGAGCAGTTCTTC. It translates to CATSSPSGSNNEQFF.

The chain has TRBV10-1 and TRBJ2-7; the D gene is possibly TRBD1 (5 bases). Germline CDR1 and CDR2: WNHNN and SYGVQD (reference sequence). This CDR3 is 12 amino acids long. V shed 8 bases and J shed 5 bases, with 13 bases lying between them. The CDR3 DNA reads TGCGCCAGCTCGGCAGGGCTACACGAGCAGTACTTC. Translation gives CASSAGLHEQYF.

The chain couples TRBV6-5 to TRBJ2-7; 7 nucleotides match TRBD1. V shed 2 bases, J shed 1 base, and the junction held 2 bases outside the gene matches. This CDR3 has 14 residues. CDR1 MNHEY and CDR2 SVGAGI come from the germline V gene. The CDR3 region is CASSYDRVSYEQYF. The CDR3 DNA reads TGTGCCAGCAGTTACGACAGGGTATCCTACGAGCAGTACTTC.

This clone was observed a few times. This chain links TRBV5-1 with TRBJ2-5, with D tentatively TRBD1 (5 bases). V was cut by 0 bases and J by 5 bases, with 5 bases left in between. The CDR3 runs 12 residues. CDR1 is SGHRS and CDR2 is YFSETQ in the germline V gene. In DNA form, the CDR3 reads TGCGCCAGCAGCTTGGAGGGGGAGACCCAGTACTTC. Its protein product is CASSLEGETQYF.

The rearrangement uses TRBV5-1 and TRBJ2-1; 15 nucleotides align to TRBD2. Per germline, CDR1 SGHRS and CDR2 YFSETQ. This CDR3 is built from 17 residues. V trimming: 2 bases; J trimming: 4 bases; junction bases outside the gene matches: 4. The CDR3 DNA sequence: TGCGCCAGCAGCTTCGGGACTAGCGGGAGGCCTTACAATGAGCAGTTCTTC. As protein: CASSFGTSGRPYNEQFF. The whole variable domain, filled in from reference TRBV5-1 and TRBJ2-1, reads KAGVTQTPRYLIKTRGQQVTLSCSPISGHRSVSWYQQTPGQGLQFLFEYFSETQRNKGNFPGRFSGRQFSNSRSEMNVSTLELGDSALYLCASSFGTSGRPYNEQFFGPGTRLTVL.

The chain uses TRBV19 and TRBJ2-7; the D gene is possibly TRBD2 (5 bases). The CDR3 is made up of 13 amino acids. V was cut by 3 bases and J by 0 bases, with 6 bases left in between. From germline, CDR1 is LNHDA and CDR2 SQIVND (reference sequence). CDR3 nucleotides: TGTGCCAGTAGTATGGGGAGCTCCTACGAGCAGTACTTC. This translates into CASSMGSSYEQYF.

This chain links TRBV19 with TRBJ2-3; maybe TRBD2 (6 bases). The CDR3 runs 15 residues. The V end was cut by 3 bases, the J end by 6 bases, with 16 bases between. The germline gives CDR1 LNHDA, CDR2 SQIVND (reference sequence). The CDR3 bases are TGTGCCAGTAGTATCGTTGGGGGAGGCGGGGATACGCAGTATTTT. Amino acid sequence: CASSIVGGGGDTQYF.

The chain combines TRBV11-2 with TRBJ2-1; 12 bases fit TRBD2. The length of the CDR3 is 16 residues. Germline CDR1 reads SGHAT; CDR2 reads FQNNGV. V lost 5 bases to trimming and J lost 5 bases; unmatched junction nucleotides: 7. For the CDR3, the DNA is TGTGCCAGCAGCCTGCGGACTAGCGGGAAGGACAATGAGCAGTTCTTC. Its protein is CASSLRTSGKDNEQFF.

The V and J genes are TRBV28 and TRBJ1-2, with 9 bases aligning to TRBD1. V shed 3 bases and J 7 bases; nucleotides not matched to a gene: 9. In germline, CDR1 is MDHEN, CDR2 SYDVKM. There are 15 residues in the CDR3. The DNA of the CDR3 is TGTGCCAGCAGTTTGGGGGACAGGGTTAAAGTTGGCTACACCTTC. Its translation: CASSLGDRVKVGYTF.

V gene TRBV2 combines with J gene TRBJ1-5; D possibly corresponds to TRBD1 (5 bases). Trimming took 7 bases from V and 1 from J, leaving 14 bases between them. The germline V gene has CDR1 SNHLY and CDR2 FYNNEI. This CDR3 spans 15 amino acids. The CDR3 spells CASTANGGSNQPQHF. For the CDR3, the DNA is TGTGCCAGCACCGCGAACGGGGGGAGCAATCAGCCCCAGCATTTT.

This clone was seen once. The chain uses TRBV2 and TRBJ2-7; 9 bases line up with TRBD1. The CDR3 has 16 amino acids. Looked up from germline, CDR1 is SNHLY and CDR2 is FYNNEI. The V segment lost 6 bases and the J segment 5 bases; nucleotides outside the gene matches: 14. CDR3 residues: CASRSGDRVKYHEQYF. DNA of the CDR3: TGTGCCAGCAGGAGCGGGGACAGGGTTAAATACCACGAGCAGTACTTC.

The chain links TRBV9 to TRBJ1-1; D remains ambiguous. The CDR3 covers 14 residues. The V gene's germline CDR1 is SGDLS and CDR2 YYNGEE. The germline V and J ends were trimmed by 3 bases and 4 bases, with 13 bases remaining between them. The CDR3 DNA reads TGTGCCAGCAGCGAGTCAGGCGCGGGCACTGAAGCTTTCTTT. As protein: CASSESGAGTEAFF.

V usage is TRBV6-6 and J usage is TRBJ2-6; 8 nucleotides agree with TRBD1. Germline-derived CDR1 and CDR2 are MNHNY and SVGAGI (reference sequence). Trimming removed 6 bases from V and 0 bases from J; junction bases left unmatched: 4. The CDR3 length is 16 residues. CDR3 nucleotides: TGTGCCAGCAGCTCAGGGGGCCGCTCTGGGGCCAACGTCCTGACTTTC. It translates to CASSSGGRSGANVLTF.

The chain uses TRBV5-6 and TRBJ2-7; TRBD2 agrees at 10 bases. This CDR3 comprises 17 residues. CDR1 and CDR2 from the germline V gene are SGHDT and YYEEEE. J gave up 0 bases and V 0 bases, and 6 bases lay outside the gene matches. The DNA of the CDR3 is TGTGCCAGCAGCTTGGGCGGACTAGCGGCTAACTCCTACGAGCAGTACTTC. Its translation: CASSLGGLAANSYEQYF.

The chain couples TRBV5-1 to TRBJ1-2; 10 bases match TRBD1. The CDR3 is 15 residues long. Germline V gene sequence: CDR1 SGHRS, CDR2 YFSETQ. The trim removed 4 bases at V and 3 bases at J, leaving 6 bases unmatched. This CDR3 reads CASSAGQGGHYGYTF. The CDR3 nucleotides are TGCGCCAGCAGCGCCGGACAGGGGGGCCACTATGGCTACACCTTC.

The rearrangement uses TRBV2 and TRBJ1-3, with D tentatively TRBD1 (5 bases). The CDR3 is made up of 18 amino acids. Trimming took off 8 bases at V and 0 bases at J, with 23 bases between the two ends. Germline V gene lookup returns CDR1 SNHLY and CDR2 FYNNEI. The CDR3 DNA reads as TGTGCCAGCGCAGCAGGGTATTATTCCCCCCGCTCTGGAAACACCATATATTTT. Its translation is CASAAGYYSPRSGNTIYF.

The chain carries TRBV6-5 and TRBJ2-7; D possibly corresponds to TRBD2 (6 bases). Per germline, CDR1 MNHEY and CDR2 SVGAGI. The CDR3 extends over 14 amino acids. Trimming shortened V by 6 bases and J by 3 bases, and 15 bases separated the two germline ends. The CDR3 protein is CASRAYSGSYEQYF. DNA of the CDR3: TGTGCCAGCAGGGCCTATAGCGGAAGCTACGAGCAGTACTTC.

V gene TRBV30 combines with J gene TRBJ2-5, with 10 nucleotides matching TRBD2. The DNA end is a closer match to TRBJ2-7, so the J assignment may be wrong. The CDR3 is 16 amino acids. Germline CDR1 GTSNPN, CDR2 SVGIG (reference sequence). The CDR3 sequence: CAWSAAWLAGVYEQYF. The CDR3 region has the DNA TGTGCCTGGAGTGCCGCGTGGCTAGCGGGAGTCTACGAGCAGTACTTC.

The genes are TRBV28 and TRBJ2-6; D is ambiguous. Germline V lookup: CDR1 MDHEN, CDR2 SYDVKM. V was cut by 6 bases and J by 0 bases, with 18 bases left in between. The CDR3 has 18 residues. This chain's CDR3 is CASRPGPFILSGANVLTF. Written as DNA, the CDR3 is TGTGCCAGCAGACCCGGTCCTTTTATTCTCTCTGGGGCCAACGTCCTGACTTTC.

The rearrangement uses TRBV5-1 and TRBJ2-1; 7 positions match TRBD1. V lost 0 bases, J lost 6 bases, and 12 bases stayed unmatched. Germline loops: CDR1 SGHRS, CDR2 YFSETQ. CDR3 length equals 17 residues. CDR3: CASSLAPSGGGRNEQFF. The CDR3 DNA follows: TGCGCCAGCAGCTTGGCCCCGTCAGGGGGTGGACGCAATGAGCAGTTCTTC. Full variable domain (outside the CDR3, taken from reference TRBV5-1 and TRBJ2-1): KAGVTQTPRYLIKTRGQQVTLSCSPISGHRSVSWYQQTPGQGLQFLFEYFSETQRNKGNFPGRFSGRQFSNSRSEMNVSTLELGDSALYLCASSLAPSGGGRNEQFFGPGTRLTVL.

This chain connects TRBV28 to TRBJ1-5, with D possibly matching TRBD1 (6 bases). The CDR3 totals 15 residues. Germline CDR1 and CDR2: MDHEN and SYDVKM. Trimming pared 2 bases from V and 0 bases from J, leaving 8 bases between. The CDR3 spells CASSLQGFSNQPQHF. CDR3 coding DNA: TGTGCCAGCAGTTTACAGGGGTTTAGCAATCAGCCCCAGCATTTT.

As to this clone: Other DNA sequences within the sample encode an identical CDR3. CDR3 in DNA: TGTGCAAGTCCCTCGCCGGGACTACGTGCAAATGAGCAGTTCTTC. The encoded protein is CASPSPGLRANEQFF. This chain joins TRBV12-2 and TRBJ2-1; the D call in the table, TRBD2, was not verified against the DNA. TRBV12-2 has pseudogene status. The CDR3 runs to 15 residues.